This TCR beta chain was identified in a study of shared clonotypes between healthy human individuals. As concerns this clone: Its antigen is still unknown.

The method was immunoSEQ multiplex PCR; TCRdb's version includes in-frame clones alone and lacks a portion of them. Among about 520,000 clones listed, about 96% were seen once. Findings of the study overall: Naive subsets typically showed greater estimated richness than memory subsets.

Sequenced sample: naive CD4+ T cells sorted from blood. Subset meaning: CD45RA+ positively selected. This clonotype was obtained from a woman aged 25-40 years in good health.

The CDR3 DNA sequence: TGCGCCAGCAGCTTGGTTGGCGGGACGGGGGAGCAGTACTTC. This sequence encodes CASSLVGGTGEQYF. The chain is built from TRBV5-1 and TRBJ2-5, with D possibly TRBD2 on 6 matching bases. With 0 bases removed from V and 11 bases from J, the gap between germline ends came to 17 bases. This CDR3 contains 14 residues. The V gene's germline CDR1 is SGHRS and CDR2 YFSETQ. Combining the CDR3 with reference TRBV5-1 and TRBJ2-5 gives the whole variable domain KAGVTQTPRYLIKTRGQQVTLSCSPISGHRSVSWYQQTPGQGLQFLFEYFSETQRNKGNFPGRFSGRQFSNSRSEMNVSTLELGDSALYLCASSLVGGTGEQYFGPGTRLLVL.